This TCR beta chain stems from a study of blood T cell repertoires in COVID-19. Study-level information: Specimens from acute and convalescent COVID-19 originated in the United States, Italy and Spain. The analysed material was cDNA or gDNA that came from T cells, B-cell-depleted T cells, or PBMCs.

The CDR3 is 16 residues long. CDR1 and CDR2 from the germline V gene are MDHEN and SYDVKM. Trimming cost V 2 bases and J 8 bases; bases outside gene matches: 11. The repertoire was sequenced with immunoSEQ multiplex PCR; TCRdb's copy has only in-frame clones and lacks some. Among 500,000 to 600,000 clones, around 90% were seen once, and the ten largest hold about 8.2%. Enrolment of Seattle patients took place during active infection, and they were followed longitudinally. The chain recombines TRBV28 with TRBJ1-4; the match to TRBD1 covers 7 bases. The sample taken for sequencing was peripheral blood. This receptor was taken from a woman aged 45-65 years with COVID-19, enrolled during active disease. CDR3 protein: CASSLGPRGLEEKLFF. The DNA for the CDR3 is TGTGCCAGCAGTTTAGGCCCAAGGGGGCTCGAGGAAAAACTGTTTTTT. Drawing the rest from reference TRBV28 and TRBJ1-4, the complete variable domain is DVKVTQSSRYLVKRTGEKVFLECVQDMDHENMFWYRQDPGLGLRLIYFSYDVKMKEKGDIPEGYSVSREKKERFSLILESASTNQTSMYLCASSLGPRGLEEKLFFGSGTQLSVL.